This is a list of T cell receptor beta chains from one sample in a study of blood T cell repertoires in COVID-19. The assay was immunoSEQ multiplex PCR, and TCRdb's table has in-frame clones only and misses some. The top ten hold approximately 3.6% of the sample, which has roughly 350,000 clones, 85% seen once. The sample comprised peripheral blood. The receptors derive from a woman younger than 35 with acute or convalescent COVID-19. The CDR3 runs from the conserved cysteine through the conserved F or W. The D gene is left open where the match is weak. Part of the rows lack a size; the others show once, few, many or a class for expanded clones.

d_call j_call v_call clone_size cdr3_aa cdr3_nt
- TRBJ1-4 TRBV6-5 - CASSYSESGYEKLFF TGTGCCAGCAGTTACTCCGAATCGGGTTATGAAAAACTGTTTTTT
- TRBJ2-3 TRBV29-1 - CSVEDDTGGTDTQYF TGCAGCGTTGAAGACGACACGGGGGGCACAGATACGCAGTATTTT
- TRBJ2-5 TRBV14 - CASSLLDSLETQYF TGTGCCAGCAGCCTCCTGGACAGCCTAGAGACCCAGTACTTC
- TRBJ2-6 TRBV6-1 - CASSELFGANVLTF TGTGCCAGCAGTGAGCTATTTGGGGCCAACGTCCTGACTTTC
- TRBJ2-1 TRBV27 few CASSTLANEQFF TGTGCCAGCAGTACCCTAGCGAATGAGCAGTTCTTC
TRBD1 TRBJ1-2 TRBV5-5 once CASSLGGQGGSGYTF TGTGCCAGCAGCTTGGGAGGCCAGGGGGGAAGTGGCTACACCTTC
- TRBJ1-5 TRBV2 - CASTKQNSNQPQHF TGTGCCAGCACGAAACAAAATAGCAATCAGCCCCAGCATTTT
- TRBJ2-3 TRBV18 few CASSPWPGETDTQYF TGTGCCAGCTCACCATGGCCAGGGGAGACAGATACGCAGTATTTT
TRBD2 TRBJ2-2 TRBV19 once CATRTSGASAGELFF TGTGCCACGCGGACTAGCGGGGCGTCTGCCGGGGAGCTGTTTTTT
- TRBJ1-1 TRBV15 - CATSPGLNTEAFF TGTGCCACCAGCCCAGGGTTGAACACTGAAGCTTTCTTT
- TRBJ2-3 TRBV23-1 - CASSPSTDTQYF TGCGCCAGCAGTCCGAGCACAGATACGCAGTATTTT
- TRBJ2-5 TRBV11-2 - CASSLDWEGGSETQYF TGTGCCAGCAGCTTAGATTGGGAAGGAGGGAGTGAGACCCAGTACTTC
- TRBJ2-2 TRBV23-1 - CASSLYGSGTSTNTGELFF TGCGCCAGCAGTCTTTACGGGTCGGGGACATCGACGAACACCGGGGAGCTGTTTTTT
- TRBJ2-7 TRBV21-1 - CASSRTSPAAWGWLGSYEQYF TGTGCCAGCAGCAGAACCTCGCCTGCGGCCTGGGGCTGGTTGGGATCCTACGAGCAGTACTTC
TRBD2 TRBJ2-1 TRBV7-9 few CASSLPIRLAGTRSEQFF TGTGCCAGCAGCTTACCCATCCGGCTAGCGGGGACACGTAGTGAGCAGTTCTTC
TRBD2 TRBJ2-4 TRBV18 - CASSPAGLGKNIQYF TGTGCCAGCTCACCAGCGGGACTAGGCAAAAACATTCAGTACTTC
- TRBJ2-7 TRBV19 - CASSIRITDYEQYF TGTGCCAGTAGTATAAGGATAACAGACTACGAGCAGTACTTC
TRBD2 TRBJ2-7 TRBV28 - CASSPSGGGSYEQYF TGTGCCAGCAGCCCCTCCGGCGGGGGGTCCTACGAGCAGTACTTC